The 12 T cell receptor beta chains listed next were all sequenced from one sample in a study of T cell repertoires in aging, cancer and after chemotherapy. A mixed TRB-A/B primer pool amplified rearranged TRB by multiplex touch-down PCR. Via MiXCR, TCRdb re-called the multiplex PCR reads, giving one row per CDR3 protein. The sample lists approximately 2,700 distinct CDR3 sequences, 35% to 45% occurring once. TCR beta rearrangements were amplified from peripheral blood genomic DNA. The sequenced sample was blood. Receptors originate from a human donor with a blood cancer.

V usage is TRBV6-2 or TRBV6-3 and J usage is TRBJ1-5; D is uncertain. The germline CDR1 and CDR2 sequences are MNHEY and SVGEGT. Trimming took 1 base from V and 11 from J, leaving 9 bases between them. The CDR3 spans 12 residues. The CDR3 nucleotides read TGTGCCAGCAGTTACTACCTCGGTACCCAGCATTTT. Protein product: CASSYYLGTQHF.

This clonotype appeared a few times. In DNA, the CDR3 is TGTGCCACCAGTGCAGCAATGGGACAGGGGTCCTACAATGAGCAGTTCTTC. Translating gives CATSAAMGQGSYNEQFF. The chain has TRBV24-1 and TRBJ2-1, with TRBD1 identical over 10 bases. The CDR3 runs to 17 residues. Per germline, CDR1 KGHDR and CDR2 SFDVKD. Trimming removed 5 bases from V and 1 base from J; junction bases left unmatched: 7.

The CDR3 reads CASKFGAGTGPLHF. The CDR3 bases are TGTGCCAGCAAGTTTGGTGCAGGGACCGGACCCCTCCACTTT. The rearrangement uses TRBV5-6 and TRBJ1-6, with a weak D call TRBD1 (5 bases). The V gene lost 6 bases and the J gene lost 12 bases, with 19 bases spanning the gap. The CDR3 is made up of 14 amino acids. Germline CDR1 is SGHDT and CDR2 is YYEEEE.

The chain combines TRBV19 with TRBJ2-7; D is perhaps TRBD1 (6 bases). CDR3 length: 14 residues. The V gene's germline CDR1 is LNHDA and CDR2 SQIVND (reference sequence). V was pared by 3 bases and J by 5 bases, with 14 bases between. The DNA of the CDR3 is TGTGCCAGTAGTATGCAGGGGATGAGGGACGAGCAGTACTTC. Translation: CASSMQGMRDEQYF.

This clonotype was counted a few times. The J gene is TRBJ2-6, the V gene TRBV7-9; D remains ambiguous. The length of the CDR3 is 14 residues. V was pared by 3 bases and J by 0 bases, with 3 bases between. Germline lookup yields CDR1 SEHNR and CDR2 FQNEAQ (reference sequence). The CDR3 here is CASSFVSGANVLTF. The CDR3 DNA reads TGTGCCAGCAGCTTCGTCTCTGGGGCCAACGTCCTGACTTTC.

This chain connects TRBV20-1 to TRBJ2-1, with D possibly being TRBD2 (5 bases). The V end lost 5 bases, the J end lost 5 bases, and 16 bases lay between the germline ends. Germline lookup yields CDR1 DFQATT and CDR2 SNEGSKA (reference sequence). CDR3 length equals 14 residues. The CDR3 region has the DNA TGCAGTGCTGCCGGCGGCGGGCAGAACAATGAGCAGTTCTTC. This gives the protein CSAAGGGQNNEQFF.

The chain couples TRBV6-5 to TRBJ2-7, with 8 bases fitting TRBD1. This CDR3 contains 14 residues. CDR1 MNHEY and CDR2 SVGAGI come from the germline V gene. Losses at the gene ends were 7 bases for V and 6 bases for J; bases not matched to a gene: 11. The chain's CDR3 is CASTSDRGPGEQYF. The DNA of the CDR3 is TGTGCCAGCACCTCCGACAGGGGCCCTGGCGAGCAGTACTTC.

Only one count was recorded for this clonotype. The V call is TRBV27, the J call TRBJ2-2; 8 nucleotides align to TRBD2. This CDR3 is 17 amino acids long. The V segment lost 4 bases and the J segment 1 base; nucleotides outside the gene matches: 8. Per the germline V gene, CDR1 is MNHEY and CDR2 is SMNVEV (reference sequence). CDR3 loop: CASSSFTSGRNTGELFF. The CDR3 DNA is TGTGCCAGCAGTTCCTTTACTAGCGGCCGGAACACCGGGGAGCTGTTTTTT.

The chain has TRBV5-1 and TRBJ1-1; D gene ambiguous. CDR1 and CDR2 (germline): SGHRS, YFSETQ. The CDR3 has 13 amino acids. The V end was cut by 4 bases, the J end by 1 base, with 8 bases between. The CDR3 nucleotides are TGCGCCAGCAGCCCGGACGGGAACACTGAAGCTTTCTTT. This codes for CASSPDGNTEAFF.

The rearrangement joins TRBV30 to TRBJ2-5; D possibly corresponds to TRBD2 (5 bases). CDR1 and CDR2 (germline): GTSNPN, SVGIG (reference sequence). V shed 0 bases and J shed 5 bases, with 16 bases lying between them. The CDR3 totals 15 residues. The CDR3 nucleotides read TGTGCCTGGAGTGTAATTTGGTCAGCGGCGGAGACCCAGTACTTC. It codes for CAWSVIWSAAETQYF.

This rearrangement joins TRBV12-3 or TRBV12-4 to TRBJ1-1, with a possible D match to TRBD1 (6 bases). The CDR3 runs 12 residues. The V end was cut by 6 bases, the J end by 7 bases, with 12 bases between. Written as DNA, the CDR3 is TGTGCCAGCAGCTCAGGGGAACGTGAAGCTTTCTTT. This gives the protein CASSSGEREAFF.

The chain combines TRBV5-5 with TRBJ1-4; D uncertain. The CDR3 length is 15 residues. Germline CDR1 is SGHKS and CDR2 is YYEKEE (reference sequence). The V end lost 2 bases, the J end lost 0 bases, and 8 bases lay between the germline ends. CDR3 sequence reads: CASSFNWATNEKLFF. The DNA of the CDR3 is TGTGCCAGCAGCTTCAATTGGGCAACTAATGAAAAACTGTTTTTT.